The clone carrying this T cell receptor (beta chain) was detected only a few times. Researchers took RNA transcripts and amplified the TCR beta CDR3 regions from them. First-round RT-PCR with HTBI primers amplified the TCR CDR3 region. TCRdb called the multiplex PCR reads again in MiXCR, with one record for every CDR3 protein. The sample shows around 720,000 distinct CDR3 sequences, about 35% of them seen only once. The V gene lost 5 bases and the J gene lost 1 base, with 15 bases spanning the gap. Germline assignment: CDR1 MNHNS and CDR2 SASEGT. CDR3 length equals 16 residues. The data were taken from a study of T cells in Graves' hyperthyroidism and ophthalmopathy. Study-wide context: Peripheral blood was acquired at first diagnosis, ahead of any therapy whatsoever.

V gene TRBV6-1 combines with J gene TRBJ1-5; tentatively, D is TRBD1 (6 bases). The sequence was collected from a woman aged 40 to 49 with Graves' hyperthyroidism. Sequencing was done on a sample of blood. The CDR3 protein is CASSYSGGVSNQPQHF. The DNA of the CDR3 is TGTGCCAGCAGTTACTCGGGGGGCGTAAGCAATCAGCCCCAGCATTTT.